The clone carrying this T cell receptor (beta chain) was observed many times. The antigen is not known. Preparation of the unsorted libraries drew on 2 million PBMCs stored at -80 C. A 10-nucleotide random UMI tagged transcripts in template-switch 5'RACE cDNA synthesis. TCRdb reanalysed the 5' RACE reads using MiXCR and keeps one entry per CDR3 protein. Among 25,000 to 40,000 distinct CDR3 sequences listed, about 1.6% were seen once. The source of the sample is a study of neurological immune-mediated disorders. Regarding the study as a whole: Grouping of repertoires by phylogeny put those of 18 of 34 multiple sclerosis patients into a single related-CDR3 cluster, a possible signature.

The CDR3 is 15 amino acids. The J segment lost 4 bases and the V segment lost 4 bases, leaving 6 bases of the junction unmatched. The germline gives CDR1 LGHNA, CDR2 YSLEER. Source material: PBMCs. The sequence came from a woman between 25 and 40 years old with multiple sclerosis. This sequence joins TRBV4-3 and TRBJ2-5; TRBD1 aligns across 10 bases. The CDR3 region has the DNA TGCGCCAGCAGCCCCGGGACAGGGGCGGGAGAGACCCAGTACTTC. Its protein is CASSPGTGAGETQYF.